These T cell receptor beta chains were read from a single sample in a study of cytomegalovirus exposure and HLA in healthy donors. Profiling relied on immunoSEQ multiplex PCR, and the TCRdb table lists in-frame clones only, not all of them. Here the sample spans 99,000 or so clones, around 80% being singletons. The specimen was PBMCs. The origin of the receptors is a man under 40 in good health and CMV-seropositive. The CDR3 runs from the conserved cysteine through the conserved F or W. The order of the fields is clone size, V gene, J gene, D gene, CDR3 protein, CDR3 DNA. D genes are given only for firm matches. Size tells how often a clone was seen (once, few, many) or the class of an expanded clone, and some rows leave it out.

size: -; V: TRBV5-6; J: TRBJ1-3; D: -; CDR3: CASRFGIGGNTIYF; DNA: TGTGCCAGCAGATTCGGGATAGGAGGAAACACCATATATTTT
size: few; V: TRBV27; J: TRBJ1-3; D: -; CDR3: CASSISPGTTIYF; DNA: TGTGCCAGCAGTATATCCCCGGGAACCACCATATATTTT
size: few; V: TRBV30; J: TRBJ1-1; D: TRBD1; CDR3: CAWSGQGATEAFF; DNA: TGTGCCTGGAGTGGACAGGGGGCGACTGAAGCTTTCTTT
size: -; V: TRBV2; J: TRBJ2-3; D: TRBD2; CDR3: CASSERLAGVDTQYF; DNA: TGTGCCAGCAGTGAACGATTAGCGGGGGTAGATACGCAGTATTTT
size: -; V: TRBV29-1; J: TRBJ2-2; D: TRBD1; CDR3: CSVEDSKGAVGELFF; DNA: TGCAGCGTTGAAGATTCGAAGGGGGCGGTTGGGGAGCTGTTTTTT
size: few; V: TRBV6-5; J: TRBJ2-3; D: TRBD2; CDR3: CASSYRAGGPDTQYF; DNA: TGTGCCAGCAGTTACAGGGCGGGGGGCCCAGATACGCAGTATTTT
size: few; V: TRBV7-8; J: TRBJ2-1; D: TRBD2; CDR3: CASSLGGLAGGFF; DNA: TGTGCCAGCAGCCTCGGTGGACTAGCGGGGGGGTTCTTC
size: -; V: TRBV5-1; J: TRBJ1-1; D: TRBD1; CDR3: CASSDIQAGGDTEAFF; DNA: TGCGCCAGCAGCGATATTCAGGCAGGGGGAGACACTGAAGCTTTCTTT
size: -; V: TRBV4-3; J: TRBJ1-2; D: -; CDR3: CASSQVGLDGYTF; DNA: TGCGCCAGCAGTCAAGTCGGGTTAGATGGCTACACCTTC
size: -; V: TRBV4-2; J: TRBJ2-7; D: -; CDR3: CASSQDQELASREQYF; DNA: TGTGCCAGCAGCCAAGATCAGGAGCTAGCATCGAGGGAGCAGTACTTC
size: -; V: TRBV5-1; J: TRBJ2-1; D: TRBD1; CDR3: CASSPRTGENEQFF; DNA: TGCGCCAGCAGCCCACGGACAGGGGAGAATGAGCAGTTCTTC
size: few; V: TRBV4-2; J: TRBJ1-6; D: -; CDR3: CASSSGNSPLHF; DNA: TGTGCCAGCAGTTCGGGGAATTCACCCCTCCACTTT
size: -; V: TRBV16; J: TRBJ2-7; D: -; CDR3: CASSLDSYEQYF; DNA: TGTGCCAGCAGCCTAGACAGCTACGAGCAGTACTTC
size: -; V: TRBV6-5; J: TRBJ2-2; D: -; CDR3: CAVRPVPTPGELFF; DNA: TGTGCCGTCAGGCCAGTACCCACGCCCGGGGAGCTGTTTTTT
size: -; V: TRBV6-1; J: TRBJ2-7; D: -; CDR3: CASSEAAGYYEQYF; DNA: TGTGCCAGCAGTGAAGCGGCAGGGTACTACGAGCAGTACTTC
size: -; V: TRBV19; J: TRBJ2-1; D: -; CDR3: CASAGEGEQFF; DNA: TGTGCCAGTGCAGGGGAAGGTGAGCAGTTCTTC
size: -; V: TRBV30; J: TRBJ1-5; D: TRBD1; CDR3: CAWNPGQGNQPQHF; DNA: TGTGCCTGGAACCCGGGACAGGGCAATCAGCCCCAGCATTTT
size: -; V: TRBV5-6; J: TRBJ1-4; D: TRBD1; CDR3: CASSSGTGVVEKLFF; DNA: TGTGCCAGCAGCTCAGGGACAGGGGTTGTTGAAAAACTGTTTTTT
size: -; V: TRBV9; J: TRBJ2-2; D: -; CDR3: CASSVLGLSSGTGELFF; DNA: TGTGCCAGCAGCGTACTTGGACTTAGTAGTGGTACCGGGGAGCTGTTTTTT
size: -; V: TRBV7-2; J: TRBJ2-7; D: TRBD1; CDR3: CASSARQGGEEQYF; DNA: TGTGCCAGCAGCGCCCGACAGGGTGGGGAAGAGCAGTACTTC
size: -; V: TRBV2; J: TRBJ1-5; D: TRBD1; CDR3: CASSPQGDQPQHF; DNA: TGTGCCAGCAGTCCCCAGGGGGATCAGCCCCAGCATTTT
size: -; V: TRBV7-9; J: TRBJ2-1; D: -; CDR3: CASSTRDNNEQFF; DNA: TGTGCCAGCAGTACCAGGGATAACAATGAGCAGTTCTTC